This T cell receptor (beta chain) was found in a study of cytomegalovirus exposure and HLA in healthy donors. For the study at large: In a previous analysis, 110 million or so unique TCR beta sequences were found from roughly 180 million T cells. The study, taken as a whole, reports: According to the study, 160 or so TCR beta chains were cytomegalovirus-associated. Reportedly, diagnosis of cytomegalovirus status by the classifier showed high specificity and sensitivity. Later analysis reportedly placed an Asian-associated ancestry cluster below the roughly 680-donor mean in N-insertions.

Of note for this clone: Antigen unknown.

Primers for the PCR totalled 60 Vbeta and 13 Jbeta. Here immunoSEQ multiplex PCR was the method, and the copy in TCRdb shows in-frame clones only, minus some. The listing contains roughly 120,000 clones. Trimming stripped 5 bases from V and 3 bases from J, with 5 bases between. The CDR3 runs to 11 residues. Germline loops: CDR1 MDHEN, CDR2 SYDVKM. The clonotype comes from a young man in good health and CMV-seronegative. The source material was PBMCs. The V gene is TRBV28, the J gene TRBJ2-7; D gene ambiguous. The CDR3 loop reads CASSLNYEQYF. DNA for the CDR3: TGTGCCAGCAGTCTTAACTACGAGCAGTACTTC.